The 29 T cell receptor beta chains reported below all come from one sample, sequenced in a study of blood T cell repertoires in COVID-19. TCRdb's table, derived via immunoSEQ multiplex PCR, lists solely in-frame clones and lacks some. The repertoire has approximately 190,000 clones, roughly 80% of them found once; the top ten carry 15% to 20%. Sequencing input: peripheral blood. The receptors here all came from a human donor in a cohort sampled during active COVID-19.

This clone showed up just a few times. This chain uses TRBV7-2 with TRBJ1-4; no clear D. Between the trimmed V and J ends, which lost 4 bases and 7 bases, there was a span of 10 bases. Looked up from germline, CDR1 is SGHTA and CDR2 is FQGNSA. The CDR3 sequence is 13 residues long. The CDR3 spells CASSSLRREKLFF. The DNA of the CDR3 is TGTGCCAGCAGCTCCCTGCGCCGTGAAAAACTGTTTTTT.

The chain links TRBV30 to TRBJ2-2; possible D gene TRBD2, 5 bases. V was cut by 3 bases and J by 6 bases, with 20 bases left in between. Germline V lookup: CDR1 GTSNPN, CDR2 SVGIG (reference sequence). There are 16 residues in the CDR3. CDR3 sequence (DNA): TGTGCCTGGAGCCAGTTAGAGGGTCAGTCGCCCGGGGAGCTGTTTTTT. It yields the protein CAWSQLEGQSPGELFF.

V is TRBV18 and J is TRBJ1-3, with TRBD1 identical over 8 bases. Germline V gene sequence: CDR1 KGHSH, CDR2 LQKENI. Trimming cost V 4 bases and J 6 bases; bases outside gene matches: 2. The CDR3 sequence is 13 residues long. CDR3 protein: CASSRDRKNTIYF. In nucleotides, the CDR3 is TGTGCCAGCTCACGGGACAGGAAAAACACCATATATTTT.

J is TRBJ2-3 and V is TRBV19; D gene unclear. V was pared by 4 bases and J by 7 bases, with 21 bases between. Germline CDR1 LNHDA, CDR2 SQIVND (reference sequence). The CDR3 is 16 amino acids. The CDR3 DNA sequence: TGTGCCAGTAGTAACTCGGCGTTCGGCAGGTCCAATACGCAGTATTTT. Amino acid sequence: CASSNSAFGRSNTQYF.

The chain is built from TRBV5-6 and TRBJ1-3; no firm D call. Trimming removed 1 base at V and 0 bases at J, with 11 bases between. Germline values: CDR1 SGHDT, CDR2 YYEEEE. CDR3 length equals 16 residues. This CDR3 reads CASSLMVSNSGNTIYF. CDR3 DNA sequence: TGTGCCAGCAGCTTGATGGTCAGTAACTCTGGAAACACCATATATTTT.

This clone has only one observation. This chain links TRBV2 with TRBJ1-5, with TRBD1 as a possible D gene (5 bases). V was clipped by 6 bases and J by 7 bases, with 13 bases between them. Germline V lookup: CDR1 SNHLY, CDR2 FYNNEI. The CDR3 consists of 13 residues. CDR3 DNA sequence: TGTGCCAGCAGCCGGGGGGTGGGGCAGCCCCAGCATTTT. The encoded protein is CASSRGVGQPQHF.

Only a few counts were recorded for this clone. CDR3 DNA: TGTGCCAGCAGCCAAGCGAGAAATTCAGATACGCAGTATTTT. Protein product: CASSQARNSDTQYF. This chain joins TRBV3-1 (or the pseudogene TRBV3-2) and TRBJ2-3; no firm D call. Deletions cut 1 base from V and 4 bases from J, with 9 bases between. This CDR3 is 14 amino acids long. The germline V gene has CDR1 LGHDT and CDR2 YNNKEL (reference sequence).

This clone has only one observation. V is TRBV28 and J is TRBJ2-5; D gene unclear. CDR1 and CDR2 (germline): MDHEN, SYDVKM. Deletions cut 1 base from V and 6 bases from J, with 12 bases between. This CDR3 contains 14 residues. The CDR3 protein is CASSLSQVQKTQYF. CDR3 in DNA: TGTGCCAGCAGTTTATCTCAAGTCCAGAAGACCCAGTACTTC.

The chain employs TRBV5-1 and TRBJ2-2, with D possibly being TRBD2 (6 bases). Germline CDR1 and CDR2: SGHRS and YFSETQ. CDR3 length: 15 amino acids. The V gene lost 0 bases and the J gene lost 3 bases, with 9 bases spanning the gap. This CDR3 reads CASSLVGGHTGELFF. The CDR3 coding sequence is TGCGCCAGCAGCTTGGTCGGGGGACACACCGGGGAGCTGTTTTTT.

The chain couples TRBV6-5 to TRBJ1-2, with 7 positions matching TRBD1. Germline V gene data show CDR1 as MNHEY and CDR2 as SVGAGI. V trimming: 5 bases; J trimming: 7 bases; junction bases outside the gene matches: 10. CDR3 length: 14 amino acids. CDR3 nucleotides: TGTGCCAGCAGTCCCCCACAGGGGTTTAGTGGCTACACCTTC. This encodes CASSPPQGFSGYTF.

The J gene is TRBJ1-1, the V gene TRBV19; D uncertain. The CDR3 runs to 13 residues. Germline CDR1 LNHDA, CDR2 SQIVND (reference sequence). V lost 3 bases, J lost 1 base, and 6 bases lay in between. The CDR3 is CASSMTRNTEAFF. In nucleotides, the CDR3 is TGTGCCAGTAGTATGACAAGGAACACTGAAGCTTTCTTT.

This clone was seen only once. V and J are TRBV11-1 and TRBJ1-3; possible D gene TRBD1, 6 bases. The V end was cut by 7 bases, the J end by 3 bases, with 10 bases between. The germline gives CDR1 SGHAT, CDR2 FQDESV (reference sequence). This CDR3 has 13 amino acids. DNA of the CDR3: TGTGCCAGCAACGGACAGAATGGAAACACCATATATTTT. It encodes CASNGQNGNTIYF. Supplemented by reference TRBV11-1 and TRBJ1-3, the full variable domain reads EAEVAQSPRYKITEKSQAVAFWCDPISGHATLYWYRQILGQGPELLVQFQDESVVDDSQLPKDRFSAERLKGVDSTLKIQPAELGDSAMYLCASNGQNGNTIYFGEGSWLTVV.

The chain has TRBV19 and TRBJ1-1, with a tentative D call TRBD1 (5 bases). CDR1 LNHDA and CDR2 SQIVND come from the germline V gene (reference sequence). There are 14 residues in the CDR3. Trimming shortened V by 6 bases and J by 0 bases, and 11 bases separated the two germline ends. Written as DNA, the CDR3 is TGTGCCAGTAGAACCGGACACCTGAACACTGAAGCTTTCTTT. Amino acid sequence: CASRTGHLNTEAFF.

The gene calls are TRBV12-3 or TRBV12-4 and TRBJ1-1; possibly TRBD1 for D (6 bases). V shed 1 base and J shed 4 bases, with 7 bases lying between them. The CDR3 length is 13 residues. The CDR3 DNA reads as TGTGCCAGCAGTTTAGGAGGGGGCACTGAAGCTTTCTTT. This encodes CASSLGGGTEAFF.

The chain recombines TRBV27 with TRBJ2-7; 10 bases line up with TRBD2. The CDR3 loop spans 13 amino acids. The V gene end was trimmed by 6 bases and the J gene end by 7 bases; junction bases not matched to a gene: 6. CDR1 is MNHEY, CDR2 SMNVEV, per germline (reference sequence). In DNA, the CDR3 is TGTGCCAGCAGGCTAGCGGGAGCTCGGGAGCAGTACTTC. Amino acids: CASRLAGAREQYF.

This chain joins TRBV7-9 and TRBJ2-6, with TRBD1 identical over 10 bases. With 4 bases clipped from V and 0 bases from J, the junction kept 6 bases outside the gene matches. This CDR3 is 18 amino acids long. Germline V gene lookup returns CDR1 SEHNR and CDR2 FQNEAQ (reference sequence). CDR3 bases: TGTGCCAGCAGCTCCTCCGGGACAGGGGCCTCTGGGGCCAACGTCCTGACTTTC. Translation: CASSSSGTGASGANVLTF.

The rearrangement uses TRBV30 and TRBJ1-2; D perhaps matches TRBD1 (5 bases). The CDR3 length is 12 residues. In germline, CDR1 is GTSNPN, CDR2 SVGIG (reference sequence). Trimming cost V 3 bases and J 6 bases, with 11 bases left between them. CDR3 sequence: CAWRIPGDGYTF. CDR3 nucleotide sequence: TGTGCCTGGAGGATACCGGGGGATGGCTACACCTTC.

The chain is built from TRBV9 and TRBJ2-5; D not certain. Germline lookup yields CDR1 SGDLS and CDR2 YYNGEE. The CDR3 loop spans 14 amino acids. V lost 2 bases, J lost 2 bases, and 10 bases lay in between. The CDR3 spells CASSVGEVQETQYF. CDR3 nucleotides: TGTGCCAGCAGCGTTGGAGAAGTACAAGAGACCCAGTACTTC.

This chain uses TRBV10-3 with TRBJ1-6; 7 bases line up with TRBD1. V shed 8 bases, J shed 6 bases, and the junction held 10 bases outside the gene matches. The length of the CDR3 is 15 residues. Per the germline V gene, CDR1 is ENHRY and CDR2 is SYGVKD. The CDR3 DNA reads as TGTGCCATCGGCTCGAAGGGGACAGTTAATTCACCCCTCCACTTT. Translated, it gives CAIGSKGTVNSPLHF.

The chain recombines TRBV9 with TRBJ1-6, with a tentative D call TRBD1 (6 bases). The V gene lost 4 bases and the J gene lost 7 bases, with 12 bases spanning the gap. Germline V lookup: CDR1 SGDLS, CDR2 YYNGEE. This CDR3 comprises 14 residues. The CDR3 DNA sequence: TGTGCCAGCAGCTCCGGACAGTGGAATTCACCCCTCCACTTT. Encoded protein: CASSSGQWNSPLHF.

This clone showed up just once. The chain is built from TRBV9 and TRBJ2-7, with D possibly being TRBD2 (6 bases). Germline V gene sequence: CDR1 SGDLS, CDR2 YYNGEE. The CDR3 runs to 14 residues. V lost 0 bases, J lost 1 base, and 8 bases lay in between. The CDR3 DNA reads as TGTGCCAGCAGCGTAGAGGCGGGGTCCTACGAGCAGTACTTC. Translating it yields CASSVEAGSYEQYF.

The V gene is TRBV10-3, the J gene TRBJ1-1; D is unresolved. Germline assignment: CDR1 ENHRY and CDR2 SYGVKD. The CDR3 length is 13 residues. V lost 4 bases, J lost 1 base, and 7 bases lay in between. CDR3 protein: CAISGRANTEAFF. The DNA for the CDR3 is TGTGCCATCAGTGGGAGGGCGAACACTGAAGCTTTCTTT.

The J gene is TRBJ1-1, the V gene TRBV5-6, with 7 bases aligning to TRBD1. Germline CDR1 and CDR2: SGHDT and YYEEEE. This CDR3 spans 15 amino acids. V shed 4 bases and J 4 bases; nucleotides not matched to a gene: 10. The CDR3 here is CASSNYRGSPTEAFF. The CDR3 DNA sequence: TGTGCCAGCAGCAACTACAGGGGTTCGCCCACTGAAGCTTTCTTT.

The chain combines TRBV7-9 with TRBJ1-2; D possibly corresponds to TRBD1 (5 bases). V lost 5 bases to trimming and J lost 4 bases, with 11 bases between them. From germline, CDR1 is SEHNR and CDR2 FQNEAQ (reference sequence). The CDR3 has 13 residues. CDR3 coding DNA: TGTGCCAGCAGCCTAGGGGCTTTCTATGGCTACACCTTC. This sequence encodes CASSLGAFYGYTF.

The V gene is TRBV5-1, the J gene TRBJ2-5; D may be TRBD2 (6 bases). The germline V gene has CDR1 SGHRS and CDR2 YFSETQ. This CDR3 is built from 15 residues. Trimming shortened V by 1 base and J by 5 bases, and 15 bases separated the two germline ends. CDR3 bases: TGCGCCAGCAGCTTGTCGGCGGGGAGTAGGGAGACCCAGTACTTC. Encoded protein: CASSLSAGSRETQYF.

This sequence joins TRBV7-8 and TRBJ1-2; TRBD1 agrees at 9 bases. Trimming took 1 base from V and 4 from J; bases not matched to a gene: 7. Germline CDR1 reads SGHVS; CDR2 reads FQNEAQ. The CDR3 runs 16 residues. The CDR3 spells CASSLVGADRGYGYTF. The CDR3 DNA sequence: TGTGCCAGCAGCTTAGTAGGGGCGGACAGGGGCTATGGCTACACCTTC.

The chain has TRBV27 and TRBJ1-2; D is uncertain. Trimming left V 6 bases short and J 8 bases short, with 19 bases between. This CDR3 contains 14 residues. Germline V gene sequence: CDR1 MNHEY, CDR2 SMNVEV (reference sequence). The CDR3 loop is CASRPLGGEGGYTF. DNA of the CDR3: TGTGCCAGCAGACCTCTTGGCGGGGAGGGAGGCTACACCTTC.

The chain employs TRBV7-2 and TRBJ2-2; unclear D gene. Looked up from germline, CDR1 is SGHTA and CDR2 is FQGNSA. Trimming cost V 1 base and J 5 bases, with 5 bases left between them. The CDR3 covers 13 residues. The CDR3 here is CASSLDPTGELFF. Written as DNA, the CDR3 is TGTGCCAGCAGCTTAGATCCAACCGGGGAGCTGTTTTTT.

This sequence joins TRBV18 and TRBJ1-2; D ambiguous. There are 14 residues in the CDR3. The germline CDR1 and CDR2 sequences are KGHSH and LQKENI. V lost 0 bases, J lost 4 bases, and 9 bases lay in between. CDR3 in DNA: TGTGCCAGCTCACCACCGGCAGAACCCTATGGCTACACCTTC. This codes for CASSPPAEPYGYTF.